Shown below are 14 T cell receptor beta chains from a single sample sequenced in a study of spatial heterogeneity in lung cancer. From the 5' RACE reads, TCRdb called clonotypes with MiXCR, one entry per CDR3 protein. The data show fewer than 8,000 distinct CDR3 sequences, over 15% seen once. Time point denoted: sample taken at primary tumor resection. The input material, whole RNA from tumor, nontumor lung or frozen PBMC, was sequenced unsorted. The sequencing used PBMCs, collected at surgery. The source of these receptors is a female donor with early-stage non-small cell lung cancer.

This clonotype was recorded many times. This rearrangement joins TRBV20-1 to TRBJ2-2; a weak D match, TRBD2 (5 bases). Trimming cost V 2 bases and J 6 bases, with 10 bases left between them. Germline lookup yields CDR1 DFQATT and CDR2 SNEGSKA (reference sequence). The CDR3 runs to 13 residues. This CDR3 is CSARMDFPGELFF. CDR3 sequence (DNA): TGCAGTGCTAGAATGGACTTCCCCGGGGAGCTGTTTTTT.

By sample fraction, this clonotype is medium-sized (0.01 to 0.1%). This sequence joins TRBV11-2 and TRBJ2-7; the D is unclear. V lost 1 base and J lost 9, with 10 bases in between. Germline CDR1 and CDR2: SGHAT and FQNNGV. This CDR3 is built from 12 residues. The CDR3 DNA follows: TGTGCCAGCAGCTTAGCCCAAGACTGGCAGTACTTC. It is translated as CASSLAQDWQYF.

This clonotype ranks as medium-sized. The rearrangement joins TRBV2 to TRBJ2-2; no clear D. Germline CDR1 is SNHLY and CDR2 is FYNNEI. V was cut by 7 bases and J by 6 bases, with 12 bases left in between. The CDR3 is 13 residues long. The CDR3 region has the DNA TGTGCCAGCAAGTGGGTCGGCGCCGGGGAGCTGTTTTTT. It yields the protein CASKWVGAGELFF. Full variable domain (outside the CDR3, taken from reference TRBV2 and TRBJ2-2): EPEVTQTPSHQVTQMGQEVILRCVPISNHLYFYWYRQILGQKVEFLVSFYNNEISEKSEIFDDQFSVERPDGSNFTLKIRSTKLEDSAMYFCASKWVGAGELFFGEGSRLTVL.

The chain links TRBV10-3 to TRBJ2-7; maybe TRBD2 (6 bases). This CDR3 region has 15 residues. V shed 4 bases and J shed 2 bases, with 15 bases lying between them. Per germline, CDR1 ENHRY and CDR2 SYGVKD. The CDR3 region has the DNA TGTGCCATCAGTGGGGGGGATCGGTTGACCTACGAGCAGTACTTC. Its protein product is CAISGGDRLTYEQYF.

This clonotype was found a few times. The J gene is TRBJ2-4, the V gene TRBV5-6; D is undetermined. The CDR3 is 14 amino acids. Trimming removed 4 bases from V and 2 bases from J, with 10 bases in between. Germline assignment: CDR1 SGHDT and CDR2 YYEEEE. The CDR3 DNA sequence: TGTGCCAGCAGCCTGTCCTCCACCAAAAACATTCAGTACTTC. It specifies CASSLSSTKNIQYF.

This clonotype is termed medium-sized. V usage is TRBV5-1 and J usage is TRBJ2-5; 11 positions match TRBD1. CDR1 is SGHRS, CDR2 YFSETQ, per germline. The CDR3 totals 14 residues. The V gene end was trimmed by 5 bases and the J gene end by 4 bases; junction bases not matched to a gene: 4. The CDR3 DNA follows: TGCGCCAGCAGTTCTGGGACAGGGGGAGAGACCCAGTACTTC. Translating gives CASSSGTGGETQYF.

The chain employs TRBV20-1 and TRBJ2-3; D gene uncertain. The length of the CDR3 is 11 residues. Trimming removed 5 bases from V and 4 bases from J, with 7 bases in between. Germline values: CDR1 DFQATT, CDR2 SNEGSKA (reference sequence). CDR3 protein: CSAEDPDTQYF. CDR3 DNA sequence: TGCAGTGCTGAAGACCCAGATACGCAGTATTTT.

This clonotype is labeled medium-sized. The J gene is TRBJ1-4, the V gene TRBV12-3 or TRBV12-4; no clear D gene. The CDR3 consists of 12 residues. V lost 0 bases, J lost 5 bases, and 1 base lay in between. CDR3 bases: TGTGCCAGCAGTTTAGCCAATGAAAAACTGTTTTTT. Its protein is CASSLANEKLFF.

This clonotype was seen ten or more times. This chain uses TRBV7-9 with TRBJ1-1; D is unresolved. V was clipped by 7 bases and J by 0 bases, with 3 bases between them. Per the germline V gene, CDR1 is SEHNR and CDR2 is FQNEAQ (reference sequence). The CDR3 extends over 11 amino acids. The CDR3 sequence: CASTMNTEAFF. The CDR3 bases are TGTGCCAGCACCATGAACACTGAAGCTTTCTTT.

This clonotype is judged medium-sized. The gene calls are TRBV11-2 and TRBJ2-3, with D unresolved. Germline V gives CDR1 SGHAT, CDR2 FQNNGV. V was pared by 1 base and J by 8 bases, with 7 bases between. CDR3 length equals 12 residues. The CDR3 coding sequence is TGTGCCAGCAGCTTAGTAGAGACTACGCAGTATTTT. This translates into CASSLVETTQYF.

By sample share, this clonotype is medium-sized. The chain links TRBV6-2 or TRBV6-3 to TRBJ2-7, with 12 bases fitting TRBD2. The germline gives CDR1 MNHEY, CDR2 SVGEGT. There are 14 residues in the CDR3. J lost 2 bases, V lost 6 bases, and 2 bases had no gene match. The CDR3: CASRASGRAYEQYF. The CDR3, as DNA: TGTGCCAGCAGGGCTAGCGGGAGGGCCTACGAGCAGTACTTC.

Many counts were recorded for this clonotype. V gene TRBV28 combines with J gene TRBJ1-5; D remains unclear. Germline lookup yields CDR1 MDHEN and CDR2 SYDVKM. The CDR3 has 13 amino acids. With 7 bases removed from V and 7 bases from J, the gap between germline ends came to 14 bases. CDR3: CASKSSPAQPQHF. The CDR3 DNA follows: TGTGCCAGCAAGTCCAGCCCGGCCCAGCCCCAGCATTTT.

This clonotype is medium-sized (0.01 to 0.1%) in the sample. The V and J genes are TRBV20-1 and TRBJ2-1; D unresolved. CDR3 length: 13 residues. Trimming took 6 bases from V and 2 from J, leaving 11 bases between them. CDR1 is DFQATT, CDR2 SNEGSKA, per germline (reference sequence). The CDR3 reads CSAHTIPYNEQFF. In DNA form, the CDR3 reads TGCAGTGCCCACACGATACCCTACAATGAGCAGTTCTTC.

In its sample, this clonotype was seen many times. The chain has TRBV29-1 and TRBJ2-1; 7 positions match TRBD1. The trim removed 8 bases at V and 5 bases at J, leaving 9 bases unmatched. This CDR3 contains 13 residues. Per the germline V gene, CDR1 is SQVTM and CDR2 is ANQGSEA. The chain's CDR3 is CSYARQGNNEQFF. As DNA, the CDR3 is TGCAGCTATGCCCGACAGGGAAACAATGAGCAGTTCTTC.